The 14 T cell receptor beta chains presented below share a single source sample, sequenced in a study of T cell responses to AZD1222 COVID-19 vaccine. Produced via immunoSEQ multiplex PCR; TCRdb's table is partial and in-frame only. The table records 95,000 to 150,000 clones, approximately 90% of them present only once. This specimen consisted of peripheral blood, obtained on day 0 of AZD1222 vaccination. The source of these receptors is an adult in good health.

The chain is built from TRBV29-1 and TRBJ2-2, with D unresolved. The length of the CDR3 is 13 residues. V shed 0 bases and J shed 6 bases, with 8 bases lying between them. Germline V lookup: CDR1 SQVTM, CDR2 ANQGSEA. As DNA, the CDR3 is TGCAGCGTTGAAGATAGTCGGCCCGGGGAGCTGTTTTTT. This encodes CSVEDSRPGELFF.

This clone was detected once. V gene TRBV28 combines with J gene TRBJ1-6; D call uncertain. V dropped 3 bases and J dropped 1 base, with 10 bases sitting between them. CDR1 is MDHEN and CDR2 is SYDVKM in the germline V gene. The CDR3 has 16 amino acids. The CDR3 region has the DNA TGTGCCAGCAGTTTCTTGCCGGATTCCTATAATTCACCCCTCCACTTT. This codes for CASSFLPDSYNSPLHF.

This clone was counted a single time. The chain employs TRBV28 and TRBJ2-7, with 9 nucleotides matching TRBD2. The V segment lost 9 bases and the J segment 0 bases; nucleotides outside the gene matches: 3. The CDR3 extends over 13 amino acids. The germline V gene has CDR1 MDHEN and CDR2 SYDVKM. In DNA form, the CDR3 reads TGTGCCAGTGAGCGGGGGGACTCCTACGAGCAGTACTTC. Its protein product is CASERGDSYEQYF.

J is TRBJ2-3 and V is TRBV5-4, with 7 nucleotides matching TRBD1. The CDR3 sequence is 15 residues long. Trimming took 4 bases from V and 0 from J; bases not matched to a gene: 5. From germline, CDR1 is SGHNT and CDR2 YYREEE (reference sequence). CDR3 sequence: CASSRGQASTDTQYF. CDR3 coding DNA: TGTGCCAGCAGCCGAGGACAGGCTAGCACAGATACGCAGTATTTT. The variable domain in full, with the rest retrieved from reference TRBV5-4 and TRBJ2-3, is ETGVTQSPTHLIKTRGQQVTLRCSSQSGHNTVSWYQQALGQGPQFIFQYYREEENGRGNFPPRFSGLQFPNYSSELNVNALELDDSALYLCASSRGQASTDTQYFGPGTRLTVL.

This clone was picked up a small number of times. The chain links TRBV5-6 to TRBJ2-7; D remains ambiguous. Per the germline V gene, CDR1 is SGHDT and CDR2 is YYEEEE. V was shortened by 3 bases and J by 7 bases, with 11 bases between the two germline ends. The CDR3 is made up of 12 amino acids. The CDR3 DNA reads TGTGCCAGCAGCTACGGACGGAGAGAGCAGTACTTC. It codes for CASSYGRREQYF.

CDR3 region: CASSEAAVYGTDTQYF. The CDR3 bases are TGTGCCAGCAGCGAGGCCGCTGTGTATGGCACAGATACGCAGTATTTT. The rearrangement joins TRBV5-4 to TRBJ2-3; D not resolved. The CDR3 contains 16 residues. In germline, CDR1 is SGHNT, CDR2 YYREEE (reference sequence). V lost 4 bases, J lost 1 base, and 16 bases lay in between.

The chain joins TRBV3-1 (or the pseudogene TRBV3-2) to TRBJ1-2; 9 nucleotides agree with TRBD1. The CDR3 loop spans 16 amino acids. V lost 1 base, J lost 8 bases, and 11 bases stayed unmatched. Germline V gene data show CDR1 as LGHDT and CDR2 as YNNKEL (reference sequence). The CDR3: CASSQGPTGGLHGYTF. For the CDR3, the DNA is TGTGCCAGCAGCCAAGGCCCGACAGGGGGACTACACGGCTACACCTTC.

This chain joins TRBV7-6 and TRBJ2-7; 7 bases are a match to TRBD1. Germline V lookup: CDR1 SGHVS, CDR2 FNYEAQ. The CDR3 is 14 amino acids. Trimming took 1 base from V and 4 from J; bases not matched to a gene: 4. This CDR3 reads CASSLDRGSYEQYF. The CDR3, as DNA: TGTGCCAGCAGCTTAGACAGGGGTTCTTACGAGCAGTACTTC. The full variable domain, in which reference TRBV7-6 and TRBJ2-7 provide the parts outside the CDR3, is GAGVSQSPRYKVTKRGQDVALRCDPISGHVSLYWYRQALGQGPEFLTYFNYEAQQDKSGLPNDRFSAERPEGSISTLTIQRTEQRDSAMYRCASSLDRGSYEQYFGPGTRLTVT.

The chain employs TRBV27 and TRBJ2-3, with D possibly matching TRBD2 (6 bases). This CDR3 is built from 15 residues. Germline-derived CDR1 and CDR2 are MNHEY and SMNVEV (reference sequence). Trimming left V 2 bases short and J 2 bases short, with 11 bases between. The CDR3: CASSLTAGYTDTQYF. DNA for the CDR3: TGTGCCAGCAGTTTAACCGCGGGGTACACAGATACGCAGTATTTT.

Concerning this clone itself: Other DNA sequences in the sample encode the same CDR3. J is TRBJ1-1 and V is TRBV2; D gene unclear. From germline, CDR1 is SNHLY and CDR2 FYNNEI. Trimming took off 6 bases at V and 4 bases at J, with 3 bases between the two ends. The CDR3 is made up of 10 amino acids. This CDR3 reads CASRGTEAFF. CDR3 in DNA: TGTGCCAGCAGGGGCACTGAAGCTTTCTTT.

This clone has only one observation. The chain joins TRBV5-6 to TRBJ1-6, with D unresolved. This CDR3 spans 14 amino acids. CDR1 is SGHDT and CDR2 is YYEEEE in the germline V gene. Trimming took 4 bases from V and 5 from J, leaving 10 bases between them. The CDR3 nucleotides read TGTGCCAGCAGCCTGGTCACTCATAATTCACCCCTCCACTTT. It is translated as CASSLVTHNSPLHF.

This chain uses TRBV5-6 with TRBJ2-3; no definite D call. CDR1 is SGHDT, CDR2 YYEEEE, per germline. The CDR3 runs to 15 residues. V was cut by 4 bases and J by 6 bases, with 18 bases left in between. CDR3 loop: CASSPTPSLADTQYF. The CDR3 coding sequence is TGTGCCAGCAGCCCCACTCCGTCACTGGCGGATACGCAGTATTTT.

V and J are TRBV7-9 and TRBJ2-7; no definite D call. The length of the CDR3 is 13 residues. Trimming pared 1 base from V and 2 bases from J, leaving 6 bases between. CDR1 and CDR2 (germline): SEHNR, FQNEAQ (reference sequence). Written as DNA, the CDR3 is TGTGCCAGCAGCTTAGTCGGCCCCTACGAGCAGTACTTC. Its protein product is CASSLVGPYEQYF.

The J gene is TRBJ2-7, the V gene TRBV25-1, with 9 nucleotides matching TRBD2. CDR1 MGHDK and CDR2 SYGVNS come from the germline V gene. The V and J ends lost 2 bases and 4 bases, in that order; junction bases with no gene match: 3. The CDR3 spans 14 residues. The CDR3 region has the DNA TGTGCCAGCAGTGAAGGTCTAGCGGGGTACGAGCAGTACTTC. As protein: CASSEGLAGYEQYF.